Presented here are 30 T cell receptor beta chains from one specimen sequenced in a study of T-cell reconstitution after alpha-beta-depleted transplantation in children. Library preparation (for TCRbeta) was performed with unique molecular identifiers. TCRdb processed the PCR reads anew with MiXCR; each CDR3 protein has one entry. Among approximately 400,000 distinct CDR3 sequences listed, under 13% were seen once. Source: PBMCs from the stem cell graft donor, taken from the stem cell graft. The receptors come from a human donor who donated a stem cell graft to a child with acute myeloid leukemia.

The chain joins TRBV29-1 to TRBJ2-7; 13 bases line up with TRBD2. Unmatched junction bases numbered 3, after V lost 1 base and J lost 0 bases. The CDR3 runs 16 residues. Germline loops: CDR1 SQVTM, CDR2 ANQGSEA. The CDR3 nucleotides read TGCAGCGTTGAAGCCGGACTAGCGGGGGACTCCTACGAGCAGTACTTC. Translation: CSVEAGLAGDSYEQYF.

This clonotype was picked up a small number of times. CDR3 amino acids: CSVGFGGHGELFF. In DNA, the CDR3 is TGCAGCGTTGGGTTTGGGGGGCACGGGGAGCTGTTTTTT. The chain combines TRBV29-1 with TRBJ2-2, with D tentatively TRBD1 or TRBD2 (6 bases each). V was cut by 4 bases and J by 7 bases, with 13 bases left in between. The CDR3 contains 13 residues. Germline values: CDR1 SQVTM, CDR2 ANQGSEA.

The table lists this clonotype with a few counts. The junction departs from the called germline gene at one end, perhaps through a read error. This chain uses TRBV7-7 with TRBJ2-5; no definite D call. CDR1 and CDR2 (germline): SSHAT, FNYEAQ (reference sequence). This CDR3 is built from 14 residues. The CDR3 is CASSPTPGPGTQYF. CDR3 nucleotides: TGTGCTAGCAGCCCTACCCCAGGACCAGGGACCCAGTACTTC.

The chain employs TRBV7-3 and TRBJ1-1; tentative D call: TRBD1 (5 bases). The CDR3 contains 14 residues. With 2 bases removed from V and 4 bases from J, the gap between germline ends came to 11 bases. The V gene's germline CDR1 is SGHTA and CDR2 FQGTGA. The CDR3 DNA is TGTGCCAGCAGCTTATCCCACAGGAGCACTGAAGCTTTCTTT. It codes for CASSLSHRSTEAFF.

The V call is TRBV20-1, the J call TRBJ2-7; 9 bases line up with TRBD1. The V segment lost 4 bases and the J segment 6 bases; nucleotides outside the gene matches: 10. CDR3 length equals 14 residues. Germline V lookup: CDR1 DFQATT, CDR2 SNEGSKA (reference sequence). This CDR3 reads CSAISQGASSEQYF. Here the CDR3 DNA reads TGCAGTGCTATCTCACAGGGGGCCTCATCCGAGCAGTACTTC.

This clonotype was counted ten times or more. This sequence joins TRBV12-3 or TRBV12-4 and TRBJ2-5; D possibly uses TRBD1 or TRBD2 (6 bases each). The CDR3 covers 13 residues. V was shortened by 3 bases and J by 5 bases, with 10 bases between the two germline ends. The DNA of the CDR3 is TGTGCCAGCAGTTTCGGGGGCACGGAGACCCAGTACTTC. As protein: CASSFGGTETQYF.

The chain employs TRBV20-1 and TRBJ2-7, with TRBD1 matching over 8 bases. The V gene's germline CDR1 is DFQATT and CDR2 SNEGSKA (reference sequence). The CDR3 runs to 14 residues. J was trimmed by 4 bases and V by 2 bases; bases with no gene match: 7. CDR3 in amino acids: CSARRRQGAYEQYF. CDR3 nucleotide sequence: TGCAGTGCTAGAAGGAGGCAGGGGGCTTACGAGCAGTACTTC.

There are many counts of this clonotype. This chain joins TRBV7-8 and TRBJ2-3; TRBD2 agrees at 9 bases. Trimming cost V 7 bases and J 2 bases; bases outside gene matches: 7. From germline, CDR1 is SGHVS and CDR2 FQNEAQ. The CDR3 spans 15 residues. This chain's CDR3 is CASIQAGGHTDTQYF. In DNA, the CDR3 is TGTGCCAGCATCCAAGCGGGGGGCCACACAGATACGCAGTATTTT.

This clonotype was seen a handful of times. CDR3 protein: CSVEEEVPDTQYF. For the CDR3, the DNA is TGCAGCGTTGAAGAGGAGGTTCCAGATACGCAGTATTTT. The J gene is TRBJ2-3, the V gene TRBV29-1; perhaps TRBD2 as D (5 bases). This CDR3 spans 13 amino acids. The germline V gene has CDR1 SQVTM and CDR2 ANQGSEA. V lost 0 bases and J 4 bases, leaving 8 bases between the germline ends.

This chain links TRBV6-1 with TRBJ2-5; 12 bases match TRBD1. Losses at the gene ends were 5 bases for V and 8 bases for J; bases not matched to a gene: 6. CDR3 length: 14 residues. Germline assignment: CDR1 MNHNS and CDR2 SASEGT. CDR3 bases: TGTGCCAGCAGTCCTACCGGGACAGGGGGCACCCAGTACTTC. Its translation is CASSPTGTGGTQYF.

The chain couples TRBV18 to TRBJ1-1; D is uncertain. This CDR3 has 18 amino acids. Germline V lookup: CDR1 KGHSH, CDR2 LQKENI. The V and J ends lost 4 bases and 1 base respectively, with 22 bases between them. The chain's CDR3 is CASSRTLPALKGNTEAFF. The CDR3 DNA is TGTGCCAGCTCACGGACCCTTCCGGCGCTAAAAGGGAACACTGAAGCTTTCTTT. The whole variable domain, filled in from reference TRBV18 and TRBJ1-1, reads NAGVMQNPRHLVRRRGQEARLRCSPMKGHSHVYWYRQLPEEGLKFMVYLQKENIIDESGMPKERFSAEFPKEGPSILRIQQVVRGDSAAYFCASSRTLPALKGNTEAFFGQGTRLTVV.

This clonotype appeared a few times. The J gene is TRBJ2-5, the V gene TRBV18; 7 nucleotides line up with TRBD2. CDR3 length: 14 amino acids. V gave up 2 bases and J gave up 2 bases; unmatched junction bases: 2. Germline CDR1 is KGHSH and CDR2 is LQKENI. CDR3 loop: CASSPASGQETQYF. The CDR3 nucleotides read TGTGCCAGCTCACCAGCTAGCGGACAAGAGACCCAGTACTTC.

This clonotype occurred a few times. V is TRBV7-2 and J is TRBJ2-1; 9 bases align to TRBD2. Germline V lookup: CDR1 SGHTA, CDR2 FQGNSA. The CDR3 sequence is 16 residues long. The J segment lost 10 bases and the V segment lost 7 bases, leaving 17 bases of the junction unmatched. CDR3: CASMVTSGAREGEQFF. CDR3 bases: TGTGCCAGCATGGTGACTAGCGGCGCCCGAGAGGGGGAGCAGTTCTTC. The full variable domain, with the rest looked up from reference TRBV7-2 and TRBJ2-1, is GAGVSQSPSNKVTEKGKDVELRCDPISGHTALYWYRQSLGQGLEFLIYFQGNSAPDKSGLPSDRFSAERTGGSVSTLTIQRTQQEDSAVYLCASMVTSGAREGEQFFGPGTRLTVL.

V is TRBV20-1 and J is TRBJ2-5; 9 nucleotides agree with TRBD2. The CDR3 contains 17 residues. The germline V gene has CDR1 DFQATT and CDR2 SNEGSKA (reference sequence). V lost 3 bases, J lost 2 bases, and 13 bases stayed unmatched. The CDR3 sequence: CSARGASGEGPQETQYF. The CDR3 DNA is TGCAGTGCTAGGGGGGCTAGCGGGGAAGGGCCGCAAGAGACCCAGTACTTC.

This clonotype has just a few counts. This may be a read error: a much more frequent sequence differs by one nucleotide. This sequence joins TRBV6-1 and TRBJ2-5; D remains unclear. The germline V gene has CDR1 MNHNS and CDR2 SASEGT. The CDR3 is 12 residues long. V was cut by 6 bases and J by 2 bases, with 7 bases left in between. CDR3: CASSVQQETQYF. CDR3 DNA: TGTGCCAGCAGCGTCCAGCAAGAGACCCAGTACTTC.

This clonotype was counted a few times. CDR3 sequence (DNA): TGTGCCAGCAGCCAGAATACAGTAAGGGAGACCCAGTACTTC. Translating gives CASSQNTVRETQYF. The chain employs TRBV7-2 and TRBJ2-5; unclear D gene. CDR3 length: 14 amino acids. The V gene's germline CDR1 is SGHTA and CDR2 FQGNSA. Deletions cut 5 bases from V and 5 bases from J, with 15 bases between.

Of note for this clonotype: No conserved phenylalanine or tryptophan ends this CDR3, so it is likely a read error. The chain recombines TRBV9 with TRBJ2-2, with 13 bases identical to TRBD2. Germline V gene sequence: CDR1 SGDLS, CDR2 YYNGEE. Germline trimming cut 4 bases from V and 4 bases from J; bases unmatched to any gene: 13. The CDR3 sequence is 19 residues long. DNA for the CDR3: TGTGCCAGCAGCTCCCGAAAACAGGGACTAGCGGGACCCACCGGGGAGCTGTTTTTG. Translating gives CASSSRKQGLAGPTGELFL.

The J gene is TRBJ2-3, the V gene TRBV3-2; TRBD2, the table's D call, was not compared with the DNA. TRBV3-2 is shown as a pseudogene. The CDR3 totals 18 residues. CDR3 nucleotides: TGTGCCAGCACCCAAGACCCCCAGTTAGCGGGATTCACAGATACGCAGTATTTT. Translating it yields CASTQDPQLAGFTDTQYF.

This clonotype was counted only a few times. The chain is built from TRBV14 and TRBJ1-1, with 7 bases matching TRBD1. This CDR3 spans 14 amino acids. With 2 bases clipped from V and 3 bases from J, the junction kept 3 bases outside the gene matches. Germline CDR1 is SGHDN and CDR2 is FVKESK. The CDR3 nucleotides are TGTGCCAGCAGCCAATTCCAGGGGGACACTGAAGCTTTCTTT. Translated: CASSQFQGDTEAFF.

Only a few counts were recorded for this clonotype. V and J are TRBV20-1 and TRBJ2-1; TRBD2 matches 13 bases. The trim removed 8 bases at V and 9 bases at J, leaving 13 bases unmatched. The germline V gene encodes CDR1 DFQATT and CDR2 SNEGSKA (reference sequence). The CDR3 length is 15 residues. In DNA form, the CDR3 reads TGCAGTACCTCGGGTGGGACTAGCGGGAATCCTGAGCAGTTCTTC. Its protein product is CSTSGGTSGNPEQFF.

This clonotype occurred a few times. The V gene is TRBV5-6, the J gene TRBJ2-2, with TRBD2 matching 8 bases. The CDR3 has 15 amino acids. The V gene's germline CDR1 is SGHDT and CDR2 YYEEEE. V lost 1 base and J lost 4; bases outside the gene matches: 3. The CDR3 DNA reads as TGTGCCAGCAGCTTGACGGGAGGGGTCACCGGGGAGCTGTTTTTT. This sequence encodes CASSLTGGVTGELFF. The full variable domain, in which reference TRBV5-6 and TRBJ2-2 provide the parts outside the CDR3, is DAGVTQSPTHLIKTRGQQVTLRCSPKSGHDTVSWYQQALGQGPQFIFQYYEEEERQRGNFPDRFSGHQFPNYSSELNVNALLLGDSALYLCASSLTGGVTGELFFGEGSRLTVL.

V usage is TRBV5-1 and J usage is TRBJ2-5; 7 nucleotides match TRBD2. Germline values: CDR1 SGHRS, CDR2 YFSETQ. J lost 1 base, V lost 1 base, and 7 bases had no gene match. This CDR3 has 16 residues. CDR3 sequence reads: CASSLSGGRTQETQYF. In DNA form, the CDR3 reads TGCGCCAGCAGCTTGTCGGGGGGAAGAACCCAAGAGACCCAGTACTTC.

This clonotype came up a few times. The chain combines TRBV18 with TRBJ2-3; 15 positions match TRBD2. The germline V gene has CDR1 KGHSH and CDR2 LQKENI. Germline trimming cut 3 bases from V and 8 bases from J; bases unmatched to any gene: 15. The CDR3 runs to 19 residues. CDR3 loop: CASSPPNGLAGGSARTQYF. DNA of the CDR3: TGTGCCAGCTCACCTCCGAATGGACTAGCGGGGGGGTCAGCGCGTACGCAGTATTTT.

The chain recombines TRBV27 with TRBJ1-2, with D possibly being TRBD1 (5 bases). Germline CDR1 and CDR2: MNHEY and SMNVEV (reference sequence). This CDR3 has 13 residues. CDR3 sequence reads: CVTRGTPNYGYTF. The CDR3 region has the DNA TGTGTTACACGGGGGACTCCTAACTATGGCTACACCTTC.

The CDR3 sequence is CASSKTGLSAGELFF. CDR3 nucleotides: TGTGCCAGCAGCAAGACAGGGCTTAGTGCCGGGGAGCTGTTTTTT. The V and J genes are TRBV7-8 and TRBJ2-2; 7 bases align to TRBD1. The CDR3 is 15 amino acids. In germline, CDR1 is SGHVS, CDR2 FQNEAQ. J gave up 6 bases and V 5 bases, and 9 bases lay outside the gene matches. Variable domain in full (rest from reference TRBV7-8 and TRBJ2-2): GAGVSQSPRYKVAKRGQDVALRCDPISGHVSLFWYQQALGQGPEFLTYFQNEAQLDKSGLPSDRFFAERPEGSVSTLKIQRTQQEDSAVYLCASSKTGLSAGELFFGEGSRLTVL.

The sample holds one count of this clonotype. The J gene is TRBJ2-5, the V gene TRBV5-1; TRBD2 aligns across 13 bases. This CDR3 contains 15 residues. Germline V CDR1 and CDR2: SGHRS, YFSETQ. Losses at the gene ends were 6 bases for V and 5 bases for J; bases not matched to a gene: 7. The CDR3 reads CASTLGLAGVETQYF. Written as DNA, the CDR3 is TGCGCCAGCACCTTAGGACTAGCGGGAGTGGAGACCCAGTACTTC.

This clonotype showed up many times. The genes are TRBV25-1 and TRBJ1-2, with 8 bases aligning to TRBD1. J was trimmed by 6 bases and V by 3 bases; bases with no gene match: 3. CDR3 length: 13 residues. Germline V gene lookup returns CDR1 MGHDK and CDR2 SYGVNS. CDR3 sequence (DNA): TGTGCCAGCAGTGAGGACAGGGTACATGGCTACACCTTC. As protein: CASSEDRVHGYTF.

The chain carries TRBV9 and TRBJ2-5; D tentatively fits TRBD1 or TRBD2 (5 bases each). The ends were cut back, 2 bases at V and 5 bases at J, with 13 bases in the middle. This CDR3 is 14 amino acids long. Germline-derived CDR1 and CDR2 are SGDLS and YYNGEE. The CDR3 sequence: CASSVTGTLETQYF. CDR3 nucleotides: TGTGCCAGCAGCGTGACCGGGACCTTGGAGACCCAGTACTTC.

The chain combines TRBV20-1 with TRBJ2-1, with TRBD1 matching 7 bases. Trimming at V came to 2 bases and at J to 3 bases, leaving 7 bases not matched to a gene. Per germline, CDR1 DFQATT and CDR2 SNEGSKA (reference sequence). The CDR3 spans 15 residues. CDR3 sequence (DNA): TGCAGTGCTAGATCCGACAGGGTAGTCTACAATGAGCAGTTCTTC. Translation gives CSARSDRVVYNEQFF.

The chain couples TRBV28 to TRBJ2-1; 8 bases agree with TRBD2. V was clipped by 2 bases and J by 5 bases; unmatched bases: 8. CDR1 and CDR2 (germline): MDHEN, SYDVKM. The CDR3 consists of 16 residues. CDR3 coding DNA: TGTGCCAGCAGTTTAGGAGCCAGCGGGAGCAACAATGAGCAGTTCTTC. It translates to CASSLGASGSNNEQFF.